The rows below give T cell receptor beta chains drawn from one sample of a study of regulatory T cells in long-lasting Graves disease. TCRdb analysed the multiplex PCR reads with MiXCR anew, one entry per CDR3 protein. The table has roughly 450,000 distinct CDR3 sequences, around 20% seen once; the top ten hold over 7.5%. Source: peripheral blood mononuclear cells (PBMCs), taken when the disease was refractory, from a patient treated with antithyroid drugs. The receptors shown here come from a female donor with Graves disease. Both conserved end residues are trimmed from each CDR3. The order of the fields is J gene, V gene, CDR3 protein.

j_gene: TRBJ2-5; v_gene: TRBV10-3; CDR3aa: AISAGLAGGETQY
j_gene: TRBJ2-2; v_gene: TRBV7-9; CDR3aa: ASSLATVQSGELF
j_gene: TRBJ2-7; v_gene: TRBV5-4; CDR3aa: ASSLASPFGEQY
j_gene: TRBJ1-1; v_gene: TRBV29-1; CDR3aa: SVRQSVNTEAF
j_gene: TRBJ1-1; v_gene: TRBV6-1; CDR3aa: ASRTGRVLVNTEAF
j_gene: TRBJ1-1; v_gene: TRBV20-1; CDR3aa: SASLAPDEAF
j_gene: TRBJ2-7; v_gene: TRBV3-1; CDR3aa: ASSHGLVSYEQY
j_gene: TRBJ2-3; v_gene: TRBV19; CDR3aa: ATSGLAGYTDTQY
j_gene: TRBJ2-4; v_gene: TRBV6-2/TRBV6-3; CDR3aa: ASSYDRVKNIQY
j_gene: TRBJ2-7; v_gene: TRBV12-3/TRBV12-4; CDR3aa: ASGWDTADEQY
j_gene: TRBJ1-1; v_gene: TRBV15; CDR3aa: ATSRGLRAGGDTEAF
j_gene: TRBJ1-1; v_gene: TRBV4-3; CDR3aa: ASSHLSGTHTEAF
j_gene: TRBJ2-7; v_gene: TRBV2; CDR3aa: ASTRGSYEQY
j_gene: TRBJ1-3; v_gene: TRBV6-1; CDR3aa: ASRPRTVDTIY
j_gene: TRBJ1-2; v_gene: TRBV2; CDR3aa: ASSYYLANYGYT
j_gene: TRBJ1-1; v_gene: TRBV18; CDR3aa: ASSPRGALGTEAF
j_gene: TRBJ1-2; v_gene: TRBV20-1; CDR3aa: SARVFGRVVYGYT
j_gene: TRBJ2-7; v_gene: TRBV12-3/TRBV12-4; CDR3aa: ASSFVAASRYEQY
j_gene: TRBJ2-2; v_gene: TRBV24-1; CDR3aa: ATTDSAKGGELF
j_gene: TRBJ2-5; v_gene: TRBV6-2/TRBV6-3; CDR3aa: ASRFGQRETQY
j_gene: TRBJ2-7; v_gene: TRBV5-1; CDR3aa: ASSLDYGVGTYEQY
j_gene: TRBJ1-5; v_gene: TRBV6-1; CDR3aa: ASRTRVGGQPQH
j_gene: TRBJ2-2; v_gene: TRBV5-1; CDR3aa: ASSLIAGRTGELF
j_gene: TRBJ1-5; v_gene: TRBV30; CDR3aa: AWTWTGRQPQH
j_gene: TRBJ2-1; v_gene: TRBV28; CDR3aa: ASSPVPIAGGGENEQF
j_gene: TRBJ2-5; v_gene: TRBV29-1; CDR3aa: SVMGGTRGLETQY
j_gene: TRBJ2-1; v_gene: TRBV15; CDR3aa: ATSRVGGGEVEQF
j_gene: TRBJ2-7; v_gene: TRBV7-2; CDR3aa: ASSLAPRLYEQY